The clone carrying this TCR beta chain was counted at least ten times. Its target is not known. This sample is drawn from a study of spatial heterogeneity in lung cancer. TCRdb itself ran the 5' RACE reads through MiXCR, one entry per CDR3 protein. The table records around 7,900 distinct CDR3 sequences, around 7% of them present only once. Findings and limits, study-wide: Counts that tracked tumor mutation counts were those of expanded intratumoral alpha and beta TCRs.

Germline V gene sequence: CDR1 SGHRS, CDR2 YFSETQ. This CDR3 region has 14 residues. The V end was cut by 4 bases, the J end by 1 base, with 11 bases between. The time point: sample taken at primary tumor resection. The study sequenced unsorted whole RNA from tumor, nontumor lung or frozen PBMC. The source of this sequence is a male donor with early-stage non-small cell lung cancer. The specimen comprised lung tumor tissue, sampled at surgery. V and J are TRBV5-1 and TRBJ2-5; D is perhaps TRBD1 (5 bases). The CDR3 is CASSRTGLQETQYF. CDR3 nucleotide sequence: TGCGCCAGCAGCCGCACAGGTCTCCAAGAGACCCAGTACTTC.